These 28 T cell receptor beta chains share one sample of origin, sequenced in a study of blood T cell repertoires in COVID-19 (TCRdb year 2020). The library was obtained by the immunoSEQ multiplex PCR assay. In TCRdb, the immuneACCESS table is reduced to in-frame sequences with V and J assigned. These tables do not hold every clone; where another copy was compared, an unresolved V gene accounts for under half, and the others remain unexplained. This sample has 250,000 to 300,000 clones in its table, and 80% to 90% of those were observed once. 4.2% of the sample lies in the top ten. Material for sequencing was peripheral blood. Receptor source: a man in his fifties or sixties with acute or convalescent COVID-19.

This chain uses TRBV19 with TRBJ1-1; 7 positions agree with TRBD1. CDR1 is LNHDA, CDR2 SQIVND, per germline (reference sequence). Trimming took 5 bases from V and 2 from J; bases not matched to a gene: 8. This CDR3 is 15 amino acids long. The CDR3 sequence is CASSGGTVYNTEAFF. DNA of the CDR3: TGTGCCAGTAGTGGCGGGACAGTCTACAACACTGAAGCTTTCTTT. Filled out from reference TRBV19 and TRBJ1-1, the complete variable domain reads DGGITQSPKYLFRKEGQNVTLSCEQNLNHDAMYWYRQDPGQGLRLIYYSQIVNDFQKGDIAEGYSVSREKKESFPLTVTSAQKNPTAFYLCASSGGTVYNTEAFFGQGTRLTVV.

J is TRBJ2-7 and V is TRBV6-5; 7 nucleotides line up with TRBD2. Germline V CDR1 and CDR2: MNHEY, SVGAGI. V was pared by 0 bases and J by 2 bases, with 4 bases of the junction left unmatched. The CDR3 covers 15 residues. CDR3 amino acids: CASSYSTAGAYEQYF. CDR3 DNA sequence: TGTGCCAGCAGTTACTCGACGGCGGGAGCCTACGAGCAGTACTTC.

The chain couples TRBV4-2 to TRBJ2-1, with 9 bases fitting TRBD2. V lost 2 bases, J lost 3 bases, and 2 bases stayed unmatched. The CDR3 runs 15 residues. Germline CDR1 reads LGHNA; CDR2 reads YNFKEQ. This CDR3 reads CASSQPAGGYNEQFF. The CDR3 DNA reads TGTGCCAGCAGCCAACCAGCGGGAGGCTACAATGAGCAGTTCTTC.

The rearrangement joins TRBV7-3 to TRBJ2-2; TRBD1 agrees at 9 bases. V lost 5 bases and J lost 5; bases outside the gene matches: 3. This CDR3 is built from 14 residues. Germline V lookup: CDR1 SGHTA, CDR2 FQGTGA. The CDR3, as DNA: TGTGCCAGCAGCCGGGACAGGGAAACCGGGGAGCTGTTTTTT. It translates to CASSRDRETGELFF.

The chain links TRBV18 to TRBJ2-3, with 11 positions matching TRBD2. The length of the CDR3 is 18 residues. V gave up 3 bases and J gave up 5 bases; unmatched junction bases: 13. Germline CDR1 KGHSH, CDR2 LQKENI. The CDR3 here is CASSPLEMGLAVIDTQYF. The CDR3 nucleotides are TGTGCCAGCTCACCTCTTGAGATGGGACTAGCGGTAATAGATACGCAGTATTTT.

CDR3 sequence (DNA): TGCAGCGTTGAAGACGGTCCAGGGGCCTATGGCTACACCTTC. Translating it yields CSVEDGPGAYGYTF. V and J are TRBV29-1 and TRBJ1-2, with D perhaps TRBD1 (6 bases). The CDR3 spans 14 residues. Germline CDR1 SQVTM, CDR2 ANQGSEA. V lost 0 bases to trimming and J lost 4 bases, with 12 bases between them.

As regards this clone: Other nucleotide sequences in the sample specify the same CDR3. This chain connects TRBV5-4 to TRBJ1-3, with D possibly being TRBD1 (5 bases). Germline lookup yields CDR1 SGHNT and CDR2 YYREEE (reference sequence). This CDR3 has 14 amino acids. The germline V and J ends were trimmed by 1 base and 2 bases, with 7 bases remaining between them. The CDR3 region is CASSLSGTGNTIYF. As DNA, the CDR3 is TGTGCCAGCAGCTTGTCAGGGACTGGAAACACCATATATTTT.

This rearrangement joins TRBV29-1 to TRBJ2-7; D might be TRBD1 (7 bases). The CDR3 covers 16 residues. Germline V CDR1 and CDR2: SQVTM, ANQGSEA. Trimming shortened V by 6 bases and J by 1 base, and 22 bases separated the two germline ends. CDR3 nucleotides: TGCAGCGTGCTCAAGCTCGCGACAGGGAGGTCCTACGAGCAGTACTTC. It codes for CSVLKLATGRSYEQYF.

The chain links TRBV5-1 to TRBJ2-1, with 7 bases matching TRBD2. The junction had 23 bases not matched to a gene; V was cut back by 4 bases and J by 1 base. The germline V gene encodes CDR1 SGHRS and CDR2 YFSETQ. The CDR3 runs 21 residues. The CDR3 DNA follows: TGCGCCAGCAGCGTTCCGGGACTACAAACACCTGCGTCACAATCCTACAATGAGCAGTTCTTC. Amino acid sequence: CASSVPGLQTPASQSYNEQFF.

The chain links TRBV3-1 (or the pseudogene TRBV3-2) to TRBJ2-3; 7 nucleotides line up with TRBD2. V trimming: 4 bases; J trimming: 0 bases; junction bases outside the gene matches: 7. The CDR3 has 16 residues. CDR1 is LGHDT and CDR2 is YNNKEL in the germline V gene (reference sequence). In DNA form, the CDR3 reads TGTGCCAGCAGCCGACGCGGGACTACTAGCACAGATACGCAGTATTTT. It translates to CASSRRGTTSTDTQYF.

The V and J genes are TRBV6-5 and TRBJ2-1, with 9 positions matching TRBD2. The germline gives CDR1 MNHEY, CDR2 SVGAGI. V was pared by 4 bases and J by 5 bases, with 6 bases of the junction left unmatched. The CDR3 totals 15 residues. The CDR3 protein is CASSFSGGPNNEQFF. The CDR3 nucleotides read TGTGCCAGCAGTTTCAGCGGGGGGCCAAACAATGAGCAGTTCTTC.

At least ten counts were recorded for this clone. V gene TRBV7-2 combines with J gene TRBJ2-1, with a possible D match to TRBD1 (6 bases). This CDR3 has 15 amino acids. Germline values: CDR1 SGHTA, CDR2 FQGNSA. Trimming took 1 base from V and 7 from J, leaving 14 bases between them. The CDR3 loop reads CASSLGGPRKNEQFF. CDR3 sequence (DNA): TGTGCCAGCAGCTTAGGGGGGCCCAGGAAGAATGAGCAGTTCTTC.

V usage is TRBV12-3 or TRBV12-4 and J usage is TRBJ2-1; TRBD1 matches at 10 bases. The V gene end was trimmed by 7 bases and the J gene end by 6 bases; junction bases not matched to a gene: 3. The CDR3 is 13 amino acids. Written as DNA, the CDR3 is TGTGCCAGCATCCGGGACAGGGGCAATGAGCAGTTCTTC. Protein sequence: CASIRDRGNEQFF.

This clone showed up just once. V and J are TRBV5-1 and TRBJ2-7, with D perhaps TRBD1 (5 bases). The V gene's germline CDR1 is SGHRS and CDR2 YFSETQ. Trimming took 5 bases from V and 1 from J, leaving 13 bases between them. The CDR3 is made up of 14 amino acids. CDR3: CASRSGAGSYEQYF. Written as DNA, the CDR3 is TGCGCCAGCAGAAGTGGAGCAGGGTCCTACGAGCAGTACTTC.

The rearrangement links TRBV18 to TRBJ1-6; unclear D gene. This CDR3 comprises 12 residues. Germline CDR1 KGHSH, CDR2 LQKENI. The ends were cut back, 6 bases at V and 10 bases at J, with 10 bases in the middle. The CDR3 protein is CASSPSGSPLHF. For the CDR3, the DNA is TGTGCCAGCTCCCCCTCAGGATCACCCCTCCACTTT. The full variable domain, in which reference TRBV18 and TRBJ1-6 provide the parts outside the CDR3, is NAGVMQNPRHLVRRRGQEARLRCSPMKGHSHVYWYRQLPEEGLKFMVYLQKENIIDESGMPKERFSAEFPKEGPSILRIQQVVRGDSAAYFCASSPSGSPLHFGNGTRLTVT.

V usage is TRBV7-9 and J usage is TRBJ1-2; D is uncertain. This CDR3 region has 13 residues. Germline V gene data show CDR1 as SEHNR and CDR2 as FQNEAQ (reference sequence). Deletions cut 6 bases from V and 4 bases from J, with 12 bases between. The CDR3 reads CASRRDPIYGYTF. CDR3 DNA sequence: TGTGCCAGCAGGCGGGATCCTATCTATGGCTACACCTTC.

This clone was observed once. The chain carries TRBV12-5 and TRBJ1-1; D is possibly TRBD1 (5 bases). The CDR3 consists of 11 residues. The V gene's germline CDR1 is LGHNT and CDR2 FRNRAP. The ends were cut back, 3 bases at V and 8 bases at J, with 7 bases in the middle. This chain's CDR3 is CASGFWGEAFF. CDR3 coding DNA: TGTGCTAGTGGTTTCTGGGGCGAAGCTTTCTTT.

V is TRBV9 and J is TRBJ2-7; 7 bases are shared with TRBD2. The CDR3 has 14 amino acids. V shed 4 bases and J 7 bases; nucleotides not matched to a gene: 11. CDR1 and CDR2 from the germline V gene are SGDLS and YYNGEE. The DNA for the CDR3 is TGTGCCAGCAGCACCCGGGACTACTCGGGGGAGCAGTACTTC. Translating it yields CASSTRDYSGEQYF.

The chain has TRBV7-9 and TRBJ2-5; 9 bases align to TRBD2. The length of the CDR3 is 14 residues. After removal of 3 bases from V and 6 bases from J, the junction contained 5 bases not matched to a gene. Germline CDR1 is SEHNR and CDR2 is FQNEAQ (reference sequence). In nucleotides, the CDR3 is TGTGCCAGCAGCTTTAGCGGGGGCTCAAAGACCCAGTACTTC. This sequence encodes CASSFSGGSKTQYF.

The chain has TRBV5-7 and TRBJ2-5; weak D call: TRBD2 (5 bases). TRBV5-7 is marked as an open reading frame, function uncertain. Between the trimmed V and J ends, which lost 0 bases and 5 bases, there was a span of 14 bases. The CDR3 sequence is 15 residues long. The CDR3 sequence is CASSLGAAPGETQYF. Here the CDR3 DNA reads TGTGCCAGCAGCTTGGGAGCGGCTCCCGGGGAGACCCAGTACTTC.

This clone was picked up one time. The V call is TRBV18, the J call TRBJ2-3; 9 nucleotides agree with TRBD1. Trimming at V came to 3 bases and at J to 5 bases, leaving 6 bases not matched to a gene. CDR1 is KGHSH and CDR2 is LQKENI in the germline V gene. CDR3 length: 15 residues. The CDR3 is CASSPRTGAGDTQYF. As DNA, the CDR3 is TGTGCCAGCTCACCCCGGACAGGGGCTGGAGATACGCAGTATTTT.

V gene TRBV5-4 combines with J gene TRBJ2-7, with 10 bases aligning to TRBD1. Germline lookup yields CDR1 SGHNT and CDR2 YYREEE (reference sequence). The trim removed 4 bases at V and 5 bases at J, leaving 6 bases unmatched. This CDR3 has 14 amino acids. The DNA of the CDR3 is TGTGCCAGCAGCCAGGGACAGGGGCAAAACGAGCAGTACTTC. Protein: CASSQGQGQNEQYF.

V usage is TRBV29-1 and J usage is TRBJ1-4; D not certain. Trimming shortened V by 4 bases and J by 7 bases, and 13 bases separated the two germline ends. The CDR3 totals 13 residues. Germline-derived CDR1 and CDR2 are SQVTM and ANQGSEA. The CDR3 reads CSVVGSYGEKLFF. In DNA, the CDR3 is TGCAGCGTTGTGGGCAGTTACGGTGAAAAACTGTTTTTT. Using reference TRBV29-1 and TRBJ1-4 for the parts outside the CDR3, the full variable domain is SAVISQKPSRDICQRGTSLTIQCQVDSQVTMMFWYRQQPGQSLTLIATANQGSEATYESGFVIDKFPISRPNLTFSTLTVSNMSPEDSSIYLCSVVGSYGEKLFFGSGTQLSVL.

The V and J genes are TRBV5-8 and TRBJ2-2, with 9 bases identical to TRBD2. The CDR3 contains 17 residues. CDR1 is SGHTS, CDR2 YDEGEE, per germline. V gave up 3 bases and J gave up 4 bases; unmatched junction bases: 10. This chain's CDR3 is CASSSPLAGERTGELFF. The CDR3 coding sequence is TGTGCCAGCAGCTCGCCCTTAGCGGGAGAGCGCACCGGGGAGCTGTTTTTT.

The V gene is TRBV7-8, the J gene TRBJ1-6; tentative D call: TRBD1 (5 bases). The CDR3 extends over 17 amino acids. The V end was cut by 2 bases, the J end by 4 bases, with 15 bases between. Looked up from germline, CDR1 is SGHVS and CDR2 is FQNEAQ. The CDR3 spells CASSLSRSRQYNSPLHF. CDR3 nucleotides: TGTGCCAGCAGCTTAAGCCGATCGAGACAGTATAATTCACCCCTCCACTTT.

For the CDR3, the DNA is TGTGCCAGTAGAACACAGGGCATGAACACTGAAGCTTTCTTT. The encoded protein is CASRTQGMNTEAFF. The V call is TRBV19, the J call TRBJ1-1; perhaps TRBD1 as D (6 bases). The germline V gene has CDR1 LNHDA and CDR2 SQIVND (reference sequence). Trimming took off 6 bases at V and 0 bases at J, with 11 bases between the two ends. The CDR3 consists of 14 residues.

This clone was recorded once. The chain employs TRBV14 and TRBJ2-3; D remains ambiguous. The length of the CDR3 is 12 residues. Looked up from germline, CDR1 is SGHDN and CDR2 is FVKESK. Trimming shortened V by 1 base and J by 6 bases, and 5 bases separated the two germline ends. Written as DNA, the CDR3 is TGTGCCAGCAGCCAAGTGCGGGATACGCAGTATTTT. It is translated as CASSQVRDTQYF.

The chain recombines TRBV4-2 with TRBJ2-3; D is unclear. CDR3 length: 14 residues. V was trimmed by 1 base and J by 2 bases, leaving 7 bases between them. In germline, CDR1 is LGHNA, CDR2 YNFKEQ. The CDR3 bases are TGTGCCAGCAGCCAAGCCCCGTTCACAGATACGCAGTATTTT. Translation gives CASSQAPFTDTQYF.